Listed below are T cell receptor beta chains from one sample, sequenced in a study of cytomegalovirus exposure and HLA in healthy donors. This table comes from immunoSEQ multiplex PCR, and its TCRdb copy is limited to in-frame clones, with some not included. The sample records over 150,000 clones, 85% being singletons. The sequencing sample was made of PBMCs. These TCRs come from a boy aged 2 to 10 in good health and CMV-seronegative. The CDR3 runs from the conserved cysteine through the conserved F or W. Fields, in order: clone size, J gene, V gene, D gene, CDR3 protein, CDR3 DNA. D genes are given only for firm matches. The size of a clone is reported for some rows only, either as once, few or many, or as a class for expanded clones.

many,TRBJ2-6,TRBV25-1,-,CASSEGAGDTNVLTF,TGTGCCAGCAGTGAAGGGGCAGGGGACACCAACGTCCTGACTTTC
-,TRBJ2-7,TRBV28,TRBD2,CASSSDGTSGYEQYF,TGTGCCAGCAGTTCGGATGGGACTAGCGGCTACGAGCAGTACTTC
-,TRBJ1-4,TRBV9,TRBD1,CASSARDSGTEKLFF,TGTGCCAGCAGCGCCCGGGACAGCGGAACTGAAAAACTGTTTTTT
few,TRBJ2-3,TRBV5-1,-,CASSPGSGVLLTDTQYF,TGCGCCAGCAGCCCCGGGAGCGGAGTCCTCCTCACAGATACGCAGTATTTT
-,TRBJ1-6,TRBV6-5,-,CASGQTDNSPLHF,TGTGCCAGCGGACAGACAGATAATTCACCCCTCCACTTT
-,TRBJ2-1,TRBV11-2,TRBD2,CASSQRHSGFYNEQFF,TGTGCCAGCAGCCAGAGGCATAGCGGGTTTTACAATGAGCAGTTCTTC
-,TRBJ2-3,TRBV4-2,-,CASSQDLGSRDTQYF,TGTGCCAGCAGCCAAGATCTTGGGAGCAGGGATACGCAGTATTTT
-,TRBJ2-5,TRBV5-1,-,CASSFGRGQETQYF,TGCGCCAGCAGCTTCGGGCGGGGACAAGAGACCCAGTACTTC
-,TRBJ1-4,TRBV6-6,TRBD1,CASRQGSEKLFF,TGTGCCAGCCGACAGGGGAGTGAAAAACTGTTTTTT
once,TRBJ1-3,TRBV21-1,-,CASSGRDRGPLVSGNTIYF,TGTGCCAGCAGCGGCCGGGACAGGGGACCTCTAGTCTCTGGAAACACCATATATTTT
-,TRBJ1-3,TRBV29-1,-,CSVEDHQRGNTIYF,TGCAGCGTTGAAGACCACCAACGGGGAAACACCATATATTTT
-,TRBJ1-2,TRBV19,-,CASKDPTETYYGYTF,TGTGCCAGTAAGGACCCGACAGAAACTTACTATGGCTACACCTTC
-,TRBJ2-2,TRBV19,TRBD2,CASSTITGGRANTGELFF,TGTGCCAGTAGCACGATCACGGGCGGGAGAGCGAACACCGGGGAGCTGTTTTTT
few,TRBJ1-1,TRBV10-2,-,CASSVAGYTEAFF,TGCGCCAGCAGTGTAGCGGGGTACACTGAAGCTTTCTTT
-,TRBJ2-3,TRBV5-1,TRBD1,CASSLDPEGARKDTQYF,TGCGCCAGCAGCTTGGATCCCGAGGGGGCAAGGAAAGATACGCAGTATTTT
-,TRBJ1-2,TRBV5-4,-,CASKLGQGPVYGYTF,TGTGCCAGCAAGCTGGGCCAGGGCCCGGTCTATGGCTACACCTTC
once,TRBJ1-1,TRBV13,-,CASSLHSLLRGNTEAFF,TGTGCCAGCAGCCTCCACTCCCTGCTCAGGGGGAACACTGAAGCTTTCTTT
-,TRBJ2-7,TRBV28,TRBD1,CASSSLMTGLPYEQYF,TGTGCCAGCAGTTCCCTCATGACAGGGCTGCCCTACGAGCAGTACTTC
-,TRBJ2-7,TRBV30,TRBD2,CAWGTSHYEQYF,TGTGCCTGGGGGACTAGCCACTACGAGCAGTACTTC
-,TRBJ1-1,TRBV4-2,-,CASSPRLGSTEAFF,TGTGCCAGCAGCCCCCGGTTAGGGAGCACTGAAGCTTTCTTT
once,TRBJ2-7,TRBV7-9,-,CASSLAAYEQYF,TGTGCCAGCAGCTTAGCGGCTTACGAGCAGTACTTC
-,TRBJ2-7,TRBV27,TRBD1,CASSTRDRVHYEQYF,TGTGCCAGCAGTACCCGAGACAGGGTACACTACGAGCAGTACTTC
-,TRBJ1-2,TRBV19,TRBD1,CASSTGTADSNYGYTF,TGTGCCAGTAGTACCGGGACAGCCGATTCTAACTATGGCTACACCTTC
-,TRBJ2-5,TRBV5-1,TRBD2,CASSLGLALQETQYF,TGCGCCAGCAGCTTGGGACTAGCGCTCCAAGAGACCCAGTACTTC